This T cell receptor beta chain was captured in a study of control samples from healthy donors and cancer patients. Libraries were prepared by immunoSEQ multiplex PCR; TCRdb keeps only in-frame clonotypes and omits some of them. The table lists about 120,000 clones, just under 95% of them singletons. Specimen: blood. The TCR comes from a man younger than 35 in good health.

CDR3 bases: TGTGCCAGCAGCCAAGCGCCGGGCGGGCACTACGAGCAGTACTTC. It is translated as CASSQAPGGHYEQYF. The V call is TRBV3-1 (or the pseudogene TRBV3-2), the J call TRBJ2-7, with D possibly TRBD2 on 5 matching bases. Germline CDR1 and CDR2: LGHDT and YNNKEL (reference sequence). The CDR3 has 15 residues. V lost 1 base to trimming and J lost 3 bases, with 13 bases between them.